A selection of T cell receptor beta chains follows, all from one sample in a study of early T cells in non-severe SARS-CoV-2 infection. Each CDR3 protein gets one entry after TCRdb re-called the 5' RACE reads with MiXCR. The sample contains 83,000 or so distinct CDR3 sequences, 10% of which appear only once. Sequencing used whole blood, obtained at baseline. These receptors all come from an adult who was a healthcare worker with PCR-confirmed SARS-CoV-2 infection or an uninfected control (not recorded which). Each CDR3 is given with its conserved first and last residue. The order of the fields is CDR3 protein, CDR3 DNA, V gene, clone size, D gene, J gene. The D gene is left open where the match is weak. Not every row has a clone size; where given, it reads once, few, many or a size class.

CDR3 protein: CASSSLSPGSYEQYF
CDR3 DNA: TGTGCCAGCAGCTCATTAAGCCCGGGGAGCTACGAGCAGTACTTC
V gene: TRBV7-9
clone size: many
D gene: .
J gene: TRBJ2-7

CDR3 protein: CASSQVDSGMTYEQYF
CDR3 DNA: TGTGCCAGCAGCCAAGTGGATAGCGGGATGACCTACGAGCAGTACTTC
V gene: TRBV4-2
clone size: many
D gene: TRBD2
J gene: TRBJ2-7

CDR3 protein: CSVRDSSLRYTF
CDR3 DNA: TGCAGTGTTCGGGACTCCTCGCTTCGGTACACCTTC
V gene: TRBV20-1
clone size: few
D gene: .
J gene: TRBJ1-2

CDR3 protein: CASSLNFLNTEAFF
CDR3 DNA: TGCGCCAGCAGCTTGAATTTTCTTAACACTGAAGCTTTCTTT
V gene: TRBV5-1
clone size: few
D gene: .
J gene: TRBJ1-1

CDR3 protein: CASSQGEYREKLFF
CDR3 DNA: TGTGCCAGCAGCCAAGGGGAGTACAGGGAAAAACTGTTTTTT
V gene: TRBV2
clone size: .
D gene: .
J gene: TRBJ1-4

CDR3 protein: CASTLWGSQPQHF
CDR3 DNA: TGTGCCAGTACCCTCTGGGGGTCTCAGCCCCAGCATTTT
V gene: TRBV19
clone size: many
D gene: .
J gene: TRBJ1-5

CDR3 protein: CASSLDGSYEQYF
CDR3 DNA: TGTGCCAGCAGCTTAGACGGATCTTACGAGCAGTACTTC
V gene: TRBV7-8
clone size: few
D gene: .
J gene: TRBJ2-7

CDR3 protein: CASSLRVTGNEQFF
CDR3 DNA: TGCGCCAGCAGCTTGAGAGTTACGGGGAATGAGCAGTTCTTC
V gene: TRBV5-1
clone size: many
D gene: .
J gene: TRBJ2-1

CDR3 protein: CASSLTSLTDTQYF
CDR3 DNA: TGTGCCAGCAGCTTGACGTCCCTCACAGATACGCAGTATTTT
V gene: TRBV5-6
clone size: few
D gene: .
J gene: TRBJ2-3

CDR3 protein: CAISKERELLYEQYF
CDR3 DNA: TGTGCCATCAGTAAAGAGCGGGAGCTACTGTACGAGCAGTACTTC
V gene: TRBV10-3
clone size: .
D gene: TRBD2
J gene: TRBJ2-7

CDR3 protein: CSARDGERSSNEQFF
CDR3 DNA: TGCAGTGCTAGAGATGGCGAGCGGAGTAGTAATGAGCAGTTCTTC
V gene: TRBV20-1
clone size: few
D gene: .
J gene: TRBJ2-1

CDR3 protein: CASSLLLAGGTDTQYF
CDR3 DNA: TGTGCCAGCAGCCTCTTACTAGCGGGAGGAACAGATACGCAGTATTTT
V gene: TRBV4-2
clone size: few
D gene: TRBD2
J gene: TRBJ2-3

CDR3 protein: CASRGRGVEAFF
CDR3 DNA: TGTGCCAGCAGAGGGAGAGGGGTTGAAGCTTTCTTT
V gene: TRBV28
clone size: many
D gene: .
J gene: TRBJ1-1

CDR3 protein: CSAPWTGGDNEKLFF
CDR3 DNA: TGCAGTGCTCCCTGGACAGGGGGGGATAATGAAAAACTGTTTTTT
V gene: TRBV20-1
clone size: .
D gene: TRBD1
J gene: TRBJ1-4

CDR3 protein: CASRALASNTGELFF
CDR3 DNA: TGTGCCAGCAGAGCACTAGCGTCGAACACCGGGGAGCTGTTTTTT
V gene: TRBV7-2
clone size: .
D gene: TRBD2
J gene: TRBJ2-2

CDR3 protein: CASSVRSAETQYF
CDR3 DNA: TGTGCCAGCAGCGTAAGATCGGCAGAGACCCAGTACTTC
V gene: TRBV9
clone size: many
D gene: .
J gene: TRBJ2-5

CDR3 protein: CASSLVGKPNTEAFF
CDR3 DNA: TGCGCCAGCAGCTTGGTTGGTAAACCTAACACTGAAGCTTTCTTT
V gene: TRBV5-1
clone size: .
D gene: .
J gene: TRBJ1-1

CDR3 protein: CASSPPWGFNQETQYF
CDR3 DNA: TGTGCCAGCTCACCACCCTGGGGGTTCAACCAAGAGACCCAGTACTTC
V gene: TRBV18
clone size: .
D gene: .
J gene: TRBJ2-5

CDR3 protein: CASPKSAETQYF
CDR3 DNA: TGTGCCAGTCCTAAATCTGCGGAGACCCAGTACTTC
V gene: TRBV7-2
clone size: .
D gene: .
J gene: TRBJ2-5

CDR3 protein: CASSHTDRDAYEQYF
CDR3 DNA: TGCGCCAGCAGCCACACGGACAGGGATGCCTACGAGCAGTACTTC
V gene: TRBV4-1
clone size: few
D gene: TRBD1
J gene: TRBJ2-7

CDR3 protein: CASSRTVTTNEKLFF
CDR3 DNA: TGTGCCAGCAGTCGAACGGTGACAACTAATGAAAAACTGTTTTTT
V gene: TRBV6-5
clone size: .
D gene: .
J gene: TRBJ1-4

CDR3 protein: CASSPWTSPDTQYF
CDR3 DNA: TGTGCCAGCAGCCCTTGGACTAGTCCAGATACGCAGTATTTT
V gene: TRBV9
clone size: few
D gene: TRBD2
J gene: TRBJ2-3

CDR3 protein: CASNSGGLGFVRETQYF
CDR3 DNA: TGTGCCAGCAACTCGGGAGGACTAGGGTTTGTCAGGGAGACCCAGTACTTC
V gene: TRBV12-3/TRBV12-4
clone size: .
D gene: TRBD2
J gene: TRBJ2-5

CDR3 protein: CATSDQGAHEQYF
CDR3 DNA: TGTGCCACCAGTGATCAGGGAGCCCACGAGCAGTACTTC
V gene: TRBV24-1
clone size: few
D gene: .
J gene: TRBJ2-7

CDR3 protein: CASSTSSRLEKLFF
CDR3 DNA: TGTGCCAGCAGCACAAGTTCCCGTTTGGAAAAGCTGTTTTTT
V gene: TRBV7-9
clone size: .
D gene: .
J gene: TRBJ1-4

CDR3 protein: CASSASAEGWHEQFF
CDR3 DNA: TGTGCCAGCAGCGCCTCCGCCGAGGGGTGGCATGAGCAGTTCTTC
V gene: TRBV9
clone size: many
D gene: .
J gene: TRBJ2-1

CDR3 protein: CASSGGPGQNIQYF
CDR3 DNA: TGTGCCAGCAGCGGAGGTCCGGGACAGAACATTCAGTACTTC
V gene: TRBV6-1
clone size: few
D gene: TRBD1
J gene: TRBJ2-4

CDR3 protein: CASSGPGAPGNQPQHF
CDR3 DNA: TGTGCCAGCAGTGGACCAGGGGCGCCTGGCAATCAGCCCCAGCATTTT
V gene: TRBV27
clone size: .
D gene: .
J gene: TRBJ1-5

CDR3 protein: CASSTRQGPIYEQYF
CDR3 DNA: TGCGCCAGCAGCACCCGACAGGGACCAATTTACGAGCAGTACTTC
V gene: TRBV5-1
clone size: few
D gene: TRBD1
J gene: TRBJ2-7

CDR3 protein: CSAVREGRVNEQFF
CDR3 DNA: TGCAGTGCTGTCCGGGAGGGCCGGGTCAATGAGCAGTTCTTC
V gene: TRBV20-1
clone size: many
D gene: TRBD2
J gene: TRBJ2-1

CDR3 protein: CASQRGGHTYEQYF
CDR3 DNA: TGCGCCAGCCAAAGGGGAGGACATACCTACGAGCAGTACTTC
V gene: TRBV23-1
clone size: .
D gene: .
J gene: TRBJ2-7

CDR3 protein: CASSRTLSKNSPLHF
CDR3 DNA: TGTGCCAGCAGCCGGACGTTAAGTAAAAATTCACCCCTCCACTTT
V gene: TRBV3-1
clone size: .
D gene: .
J gene: TRBJ1-6

CDR3 protein: CASSVGAGPLEDTQYF
CDR3 DNA: TGTGCCAGCAGCGTAGGGGCGGGACCCCTCGAAGATACGCAGTATTTT
V gene: TRBV9
clone size: few
D gene: .
J gene: TRBJ2-3

CDR3 protein: CATSDPGAREQYF
CDR3 DNA: TGTGCCACCAGTGATCCGGGGGCGCGTGAGCAGTACTTC
V gene: TRBV24-1
clone size: few
D gene: .
J gene: TRBJ2-7

CDR3 protein: CASSPSTGSSYEQYF
CDR3 DNA: TGTGCCAGCAGCCCCAGCACGGGGTCTTCCTACGAGCAGTACTTC
V gene: TRBV25-1
clone size: many
D gene: .
J gene: TRBJ2-7

CDR3 protein: CASSPPEVRDTDTQYF
CDR3 DNA: TGTGCCAGCTCACCACCGGAGGTGCGGGATACCGATACGCAGTATTTT
V gene: TRBV18
clone size: .
D gene: .
J gene: TRBJ2-3

CDR3 protein: CASSLLGEQYF
CDR3 DNA: TGTGCCAGCAGTCTACTAGGCGAGCAGTACTTC
V gene: TRBV12-3/TRBV12-4
clone size: few
D gene: .
J gene: TRBJ2-7

CDR3 protein: CARFKGIQYF
CDR3 DNA: TGTGCCAGATTCAAGGGTATTCAGTACTTC
V gene: TRBV27
clone size: few
D gene: .
J gene: TRBJ2-7

CDR3 protein: CASTNRLAGEQETQYF
CDR3 DNA: TGTGCCAGCACCAATAGACTAGCGGGGGAACAAGAGACCCAGTACTTC
V gene: TRBV6-2/TRBV6-3
clone size: many
D gene: TRBD2
J gene: TRBJ2-5

CDR3 protein: CASSASSEDTQYF
CDR3 DNA: TGTGCCAGCAGTGCCTCGAGTGAAGATACGCAGTATTTT
V gene: TRBV28
clone size: .
D gene: .
J gene: TRBJ2-3